This entry features one T cell receptor beta chain sequence. TCRdb keeps only in-frame clones here, not all; method: immunoSEQ multiplex PCR. The sample lists 90,000 to 120,000 clones, 86% occurring once. The junction had 2 bases not matched to a gene; V was cut back by 1 base and J by 4 bases. Germline V gives CDR1 MNHEY, CDR2 SVGAGI. The CDR3 length is 15 residues. These data are taken from a study of blood T cell repertoires in COVID-19. The cohort comprised adults aged about 18 to 89 years residing in approximately 25 US areas. Cohort assignment relied on participant-reported clinical history. Sequenced sample: PBMCs or T cells enriched from blood (not recorded which). The chain has TRBV6-5 and TRBJ2-5; the match to TRBD2 covers 11 bases. This clonotype originated in a woman between 45 and 60 years old who had recovered from COVID-19. Here the CDR3 reads CASSYLAGGPETQYF. In DNA form, the CDR3 reads TGTGCCAGCAGTTACTTAGCGGGGGGGCCAGAGACCCAGTACTTC.